This entry concerns a single T cell receptor (beta chain). The protocol was immunoSEQ multiplex PCR, while the TCRdb copy is restricted to in-frame clones and leaves out a portion. The data hold approximately 14,000 clones, with approximately 93% observed a single time. The data originate from a study of T cell changes during pregnancy in multiple sclerosis. This receptor was identified in a female donor in good health, enrolled as a control in a pregnancy study. Sequences were derived from peripheral blood, sampled in the second trimester of pregnancy.

The CDR3: CASSLVEAIGSPYEQYF. DNA for the CDR3: TGTGCCAGCAGCTTAGTTGAAGCTATCGGGAGCCCCTACGAGCAGTACTTC. This sequence joins TRBV7-2 and TRBJ2-7, with a possible D match to TRBD2 (6 bases). Trimming left V 1 base short and J 2 bases short, with 18 bases between. The CDR3 sequence is 17 residues long. Per the germline V gene, CDR1 is SGHTA and CDR2 is FQGNSA. Supplemented by reference TRBV7-2 and TRBJ2-7, the full variable domain reads GAGVSQSPSNKVTEKGKDVELRCDPISGHTALYWYRQSLGQGLEFLIYFQGNSAPDKSGLPSDRFSAERTGGSVSTLTIQRTQQEDSAVYLCASSLVEAIGSPYEQYFGPGTRLTVT.